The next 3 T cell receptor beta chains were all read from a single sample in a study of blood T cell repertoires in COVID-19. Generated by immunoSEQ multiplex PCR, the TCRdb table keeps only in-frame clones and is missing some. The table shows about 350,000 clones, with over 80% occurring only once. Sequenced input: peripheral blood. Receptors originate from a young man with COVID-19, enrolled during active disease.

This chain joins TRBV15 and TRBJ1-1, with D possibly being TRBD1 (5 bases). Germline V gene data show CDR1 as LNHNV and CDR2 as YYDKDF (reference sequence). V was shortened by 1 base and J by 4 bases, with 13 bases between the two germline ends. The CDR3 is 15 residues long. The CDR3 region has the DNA TGTGCCACCAGCAGAGTTTGGGAGGGGAGCACTGAAGCTTTCTTT. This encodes CATSRVWEGSTEAFF.

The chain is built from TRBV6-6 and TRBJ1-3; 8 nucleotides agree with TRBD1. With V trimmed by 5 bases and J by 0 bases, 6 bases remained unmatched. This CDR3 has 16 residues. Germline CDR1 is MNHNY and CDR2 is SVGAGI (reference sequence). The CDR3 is CASSPPGQGSGNTIYF. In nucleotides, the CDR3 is TGTGCCAGCAGTCCGCCAGGACAGGGCTCTGGAAACACCATATATTTT.

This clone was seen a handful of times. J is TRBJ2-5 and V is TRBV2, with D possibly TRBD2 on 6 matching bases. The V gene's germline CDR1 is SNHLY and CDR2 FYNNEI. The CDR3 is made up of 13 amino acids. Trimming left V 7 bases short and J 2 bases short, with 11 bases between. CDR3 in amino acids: CASTGDLQETQYF. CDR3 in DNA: TGTGCCAGCACGGGGGATCTTCAAGAGACCCAGTACTTC.